Below, 30 T cell receptor beta chains from the same sample are listed, as sequenced in a study of human T cells and chemical hapten exposure. In TCRdb, the RACE reads were re-called with MiXCR into one record per CDR3 protein. The repertoire holds some 74,000 distinct CDR3 sequences, with approximately 13% as singletons. As to time point: patch test 3, about 24 weeks after DPC sensitization. As to treatment: therapeutic diphenylcyclopropenone sensitization with weekly scalp DPC. The source was whole blood, collected in connection with sensitization to the hapten diphenylcyclopropenone (DPC). The receptors shown here come from a woman in her forties or fifties with alopecia areata. Some clones in this sample may be carry-over from other donors' samples.

J is TRBJ2-7 and V is TRBV12-3 or TRBV12-4; D is unresolved. This CDR3 spans 14 amino acids. Trimming took 6 bases from V and 0 from J, leaving 12 bases between them. The DNA of the CDR3 is TGTGCCAGCAGCTCCGACGGATTCTCCTACGAGCAGTACTTC. Translating it yields CASSSDGFSYEQYF.

The rearrangement uses TRBV5-1 and TRBJ2-1; 9 nucleotides line up with TRBD2. V gave up 2 bases and J gave up 7 bases; unmatched junction bases: 10. Looked up from germline, CDR1 is SGHRS and CDR2 is YFSETQ. The CDR3 sequence is 16 residues long. CDR3 in amino acids: CASSFRRLAGTNEQFF. In DNA form, the CDR3 reads TGCGCCAGCAGCTTCAGACGGCTAGCGGGAACGAATGAGCAGTTCTTC.

The chain joins TRBV29-1 to TRBJ1-4; 8 nucleotides align to TRBD1. Germline V gene sequence: CDR1 SQVTM, CDR2 ANQGSEA. The CDR3 is made up of 13 amino acids. The V segment lost 7 bases and the J segment 5 bases; nucleotides outside the gene matches: 6. CDR3 in amino acids: CSAGTGGNEKLFF. The CDR3 nucleotides read TGCAGCGCCGGGACAGGAGGGAATGAAAAACTGTTTTTT. Combining the CDR3 with reference TRBV29-1 and TRBJ1-4 gives the whole variable domain SAVISQKPSRDICQRGTSLTIQCQVDSQVTMMFWYRQQPGQSLTLIATANQGSEATYESGFVIDKFPISRPNLTFSTLTVSNMSPEDSSIYLCSAGTGGNEKLFFGSGTQLSVL.

In this sample, this clonotype turned up many times. V is TRBV12-3 or TRBV12-4 and J is TRBJ2-6; D uncertain. CDR3 length equals 16 residues. V dropped 5 bases and J dropped 0 bases, with 11 bases sitting between them. As DNA, the CDR3 is TGTGCCAGCAGTCTGATGACCGGCTCTGGGGCCAACGTCCTGACTTTC. As protein: CASSLMTGSGANVLTF.

The chain links TRBV3-1 to TRBJ2-3; 10 bases are a match to TRBD2. Germline V gene data show CDR1 as LGHDT and CDR2 as YNNKEL (reference sequence). Trimming cost V 1 base and J 0 bases; bases outside gene matches: 4. This CDR3 has 17 residues. The CDR3 loop reads CASSQGRLAGSTDTQYF. The CDR3 coding sequence is TGTGCCAGCAGCCAAGGGCGACTAGCGGGTAGCACAGATACGCAGTATTTT.

This clonotype was observed a few times. The chain links TRBV29-1 to TRBJ1-1; no reliable D call. Trimming stripped 0 bases from V and 0 bases from J, with 11 bases between. The germline CDR1 and CDR2 sequences are SQVTM and ANQGSEA. This CDR3 has 15 residues. The CDR3 loop is CSVEEQRTMNTEAFF. Here the CDR3 DNA reads TGCAGCGTTGAAGAACAGAGGACCATGAACACTGAAGCTTTCTTT.

This clonotype has a count of ten or more. The CDR3 loop reads CASSWDGSSNIQYF. In DNA, the CDR3 is TGTGCCAGCAGCTGGGACGGTTCCAGCAACATTCAGTACTTC. This chain connects TRBV6-1 to TRBJ2-4, with D perhaps given as TRBD1 or TRBD2 (5 bases each). Between the trimmed V and J ends, which lost 6 bases and 7 bases, there was a span of 16 bases. Germline V lookup: CDR1 MNHNS, CDR2 SASEGT. This CDR3 region has 14 residues.

This clonotype was counted only a few times. The chain employs TRBV7-9 and TRBJ2-1, with D perhaps TRBD2 (6 bases). CDR3 length: 15 amino acids. V was pared by 3 bases and J by 7 bases, with 16 bases between. CDR1 and CDR2 from the germline V gene are SEHNR and FQNEAQ (reference sequence). The CDR3 here is CASSFMGLRGNEQFF. CDR3 DNA: TGTGCCAGCAGCTTCATGGGACTCCGAGGGAATGAGCAGTTCTTC.

This clonotype was seen more than once but under ten times. The chain employs TRBV29-1 and TRBJ2-3; D possibly matches TRBD1 or TRBD2 (5 bases each). This CDR3 comprises 12 residues. Germline V lookup: CDR1 SQVTM, CDR2 ANQGSEA. V lost 8 bases, J lost 3 bases, and 12 bases lay in between. DNA for the CDR3: TGCAGCTTCGGGACGGTGACAGATACGCAGTATTTT. It translates to CSFGTVTDTQYF.

The chain couples TRBV18 to TRBJ2-4; possibly TRBD1 or TRBD2 for D (5 bases each). Germline CDR1 is KGHSH and CDR2 is LQKENI. This CDR3 comprises 16 residues. Deletions cut 3 bases from V and 2 bases from J, with 14 bases between. CDR3 in DNA: TGTGCCAGCTCACCTATGGTTGAGGGGACCAAAAACATTCAGTACTTC. Protein product: CASSPMVEGTKNIQYF.

This clonotype was detected many times. This chain connects TRBV20-1 to TRBJ2-1; D call uncertain. Trimming removed 8 bases at V and 2 bases at J, with 19 bases between. This CDR3 is built from 15 residues. CDR1 and CDR2 (germline): DFQATT, SNEGSKA (reference sequence). DNA for the CDR3: TGCAGTACAATGGGTGGTGGACCCACCTACAATGAGCAGTTCTTC. Amino acids: CSTMGGGPTYNEQFF.

The V call is TRBV18, the J call TRBJ2-3, with D unresolved. Germline-derived CDR1 and CDR2 are KGHSH and LQKENI. This CDR3 spans 14 amino acids. Trimming removed 2 bases at V and 4 bases at J, with 10 bases between. The DNA for the CDR3 is TGTGCCAGCTCACCAGGGCGATCCCCAGATACGCAGTATTTT. This translates into CASSPGRSPDTQYF.

This clonotype was counted between two and nine times. The rearrangement uses TRBV6-5 and TRBJ2-3, with TRBD2 matching 12 bases. This CDR3 spans 15 amino acids. V gave up 6 bases and J gave up 6 bases; unmatched junction bases: 7. Per the germline V gene, CDR1 is MNHEY and CDR2 is SVGAGI. The CDR3 loop reads CASRETSGRSDTQYF. The CDR3 nucleotides are TGTGCCAGCAGGGAGACTAGCGGGAGATCGGATACGCAGTATTTT.

This clonotype was recorded many times. The chain joins TRBV5-4 to TRBJ2-7, with D perhaps given as TRBD1 or TRBD2 (7 bases each). V lost 4 bases to trimming and J lost 6 bases, with 17 bases between them. Germline CDR1 and CDR2: SGHNT and YYREEE (reference sequence). CDR3 size: 14 residues. This CDR3 reads CASSMGGTAAEQYF. The CDR3 nucleotides are TGTGCCAGCAGCATGGGGGGGACAGCCGCCGAGCAGTACTTC.

This clonotype was counted ten times or more. The genes are TRBV7-6 and TRBJ1-5; no clear D. The CDR3 has 14 amino acids. The germline V gene has CDR1 SGHVS and CDR2 FNYEAQ. Trimming removed 0 bases from V and 3 bases from J, with 6 bases in between. The chain's CDR3 is CASSLALYNQPQHF. Here the CDR3 DNA reads TGTGCCAGCAGCTTAGCGCTTTACAATCAGCCCCAGCATTTT.

The rearrangement uses TRBV20-1 and TRBJ2-7; 12 nucleotides align to TRBD2. This CDR3 has 14 residues. The germline CDR1 and CDR2 sequences are DFQATT and SNEGSKA (reference sequence). Trimming at V came to 2 bases and at J to 6 bases, leaving 5 bases not matched to a gene. CDR3 residues: CSARSGLAGSEQYF. CDR3 nucleotide sequence: TGCAGTGCTAGATCCGGACTAGCGGGAAGCGAGCAGTACTTC.

This clonotype was seen just once. V gene TRBV28 combines with J gene TRBJ2-7, with a possible D match to TRBD2 (6 bases). The ends were cut back, 6 bases at V and 10 bases at J, with 19 bases in the middle. The CDR3 is 13 residues long. Germline V lookup: CDR1 MDHEN, CDR2 SYDVKM. The CDR3 loop is CASRNGGDLIQYF. The DNA for the CDR3 is TGTGCCAGCAGAAACGGTGGGGACTTAATCCAGTACTTC. Complete variable domain (other parts from reference TRBV28 and TRBJ2-7): DVKVTQSSRYLVKRTGEKVFLECVQDMDHENMFWYRQDPGLGLRLIYFSYDVKMKEKGDIPEGYSVSREKKERFSLILESASTNQTSMYLCASRNGGDLIQYFGPGTRLTVT.

Only a few counts were recorded for this clonotype. This chain links TRBV19 with TRBJ2-7; 7 bases align to TRBD1. This CDR3 is 15 amino acids long. The V segment lost 5 bases and the J segment 4 bases; nucleotides outside the gene matches: 11. Germline V gene sequence: CDR1 LNHDA, CDR2 SQIVND (reference sequence). This chain's CDR3 is CASSELGQDGYEQYF. The DNA for the CDR3 is TGTGCCAGTAGTGAACTCGGACAGGATGGGTACGAGCAGTACTTC.

This clonotype was found a few times. The rearrangement joins TRBV9 to TRBJ1-2, with a weak D call TRBD1 (6 bases). CDR1 is SGDLS and CDR2 is YYNGEE in the germline V gene. This CDR3 has 16 residues. V lost 2 bases and J lost 0, with 14 bases in between. In DNA form, the CDR3 reads TGTGCCAGCAGCGTGTCCCAAGGGGGACCTAACTATGGCTACACCTTC. This encodes CASSVSQGGPNYGYTF.

This clonotype was recorded many times. The V gene is TRBV18, the J gene TRBJ2-1; D is ambiguous. This CDR3 contains 16 residues. Between the trimmed V and J ends, which lost 6 bases and 4 bases, there was a span of 19 bases. The germline gives CDR1 KGHSH, CDR2 LQKENI. The CDR3 sequence is CASSMLGPPRYNEQFF. The CDR3 bases are TGTGCCAGCTCGATGCTTGGGCCCCCGAGGTACAATGAGCAGTTCTTC.

A few counts support this clonotype. V is TRBV29-1 and J is TRBJ2-5; TRBD2 matches 7 bases. Germline lookup yields CDR1 SQVTM and CDR2 ANQGSEA. CDR3 length: 13 residues. Trimming at V came to 8 bases and at J to 2 bases, leaving 8 bases not matched to a gene. In nucleotides, the CDR3 is TGCAGCTCGAAAGGGAGGGCACAAGAGACCCAGTACTTC. It translates to CSSKGRAQETQYF.

This clonotype was detected a few times. This chain uses TRBV29-1 with TRBJ2-4; 10 nucleotides agree with TRBD1. Looked up from germline, CDR1 is SQVTM and CDR2 is ANQGSEA. V was pared by 3 bases and J by 7 bases, with 6 bases of the junction left unmatched. The CDR3 runs to 14 residues. The CDR3 spells CSVDPGTGVNIQYF. In nucleotides, the CDR3 is TGCAGCGTTGATCCCGGGACAGGGGTCAACATTCAGTACTTC.

This clonotype came up many times. The chain has TRBV18 and TRBJ2-7; D is possibly TRBD1 or TRBD2 (6 bases each). The germline CDR1 and CDR2 sequences are KGHSH and LQKENI. V was trimmed by 5 bases and J by 3 bases, leaving 20 bases between them. The CDR3 sequence is 16 residues long. The CDR3 DNA follows: TGTGCCAGCTCAACCAAGGGGGGTTTCCCACTCTACGAGCAGTACTTC. Protein sequence: CASSTKGGFPLYEQYF.

In this sample, this clonotype turned up many times. V is TRBV13 and J is TRBJ2-3; D gene ambiguous. This CDR3 is 14 amino acids long. Germline assignment: CDR1 PRHDT and CDR2 FYEKMQ (reference sequence). Trimming removed 6 bases at V and 6 bases at J, with 16 bases between. The CDR3 DNA reads TGTGCCAGCAGTCCCGATACTATCCCTGATACGCAGTATTTT. Encoded protein: CASSPDTIPDTQYF.

This clonotype was recorded a few times. The chain carries TRBV7-3 and TRBJ2-1; a weak D match, TRBD1 (6 bases). CDR1 and CDR2 (germline): SGHTA, FQGTGA. The CDR3 is made up of 16 amino acids. V was cut by 1 base and J by 3 bases, with 13 bases left in between. The CDR3 DNA follows: TGTGCCAGCAGCTTAAGCTCTGGGACAAACTACAATGAGCAGTTCTTC. Translated: CASSLSSGTNYNEQFF.

This clonotype showed up just a few times. The chain combines TRBV10-2 with TRBJ1-4; a weak D match, TRBD1 (6 bases). Germline V gene data show CDR1 as WSHSY and CDR2 as SAAADI. CDR3 length: 14 amino acids. V lost 8 bases to trimming and J lost 2 bases, with 12 bases between them. The CDR3 is CASCPGATNEKLFF. The CDR3 DNA is TGCGCCAGCTGCCCGGGGGCCACTAATGAAAAACTGTTTTTT.

This clonotype was detected only a few times. The chain is built from TRBV9 and TRBJ2-5; 14 nucleotides line up with TRBD2. The junction had 2 bases not matched to a gene; V was cut back by 0 bases and J by 4 bases. CDR3 length equals 16 residues. Germline V lookup: CDR1 SGDLS, CDR2 YYNGEE. The DNA of the CDR3 is TGTGCCAGCAGCGTAGAAGGACTAGCGGGAGGAGAGACCCAGTACTTC. Translated, it gives CASSVEGLAGGETQYF.

The CDR3 here is CASSLAGGRSGNTIYF. The DNA for the CDR3 is TGTGCCAGCAGCTTAGCGGGGGGGCGAAGTGGAAACACCATATATTTT. V gene TRBV7-2 combines with J gene TRBJ1-3; tentatively, D is TRBD1 (6 bases). Looked up from germline, CDR1 is SGHTA and CDR2 is FQGNSA. V was pared by 0 bases and J by 3 bases, with 12 bases between. CDR3 length: 16 amino acids.

The chain uses TRBV12-3 or TRBV12-4 and TRBJ2-7; unclear D gene. The CDR3 runs 15 residues. Trimming removed 1 base at V and 1 base at J, with 11 bases between. The CDR3 coding sequence is TGTGCCAGCAGTTTAGATGGCAGATTATCCTACGAGCAGTACTTC. Protein: CASSLDGRLSYEQYF.

This clonotype was observed a few times. The rearrangement joins TRBV20-1 to TRBJ2-7; 10 bases align to TRBD2. The CDR3 is 14 residues long. CDR1 is DFQATT and CDR2 is SNEGSKA in the germline V gene (reference sequence). The V gene end was trimmed by 0 bases and the J gene end by 1 base; junction bases not matched to a gene: 0. CDR3 in DNA: TGCAGTGCTAGAGATAGCGGGAGGTCCTACGAGCAGTACTTC. As protein: CSARDSGRSYEQYF.